This TCR beta chain is from a study of blood T cell repertoires in COVID-19. Study context: Samples taken during acute and convalescent COVID-19 were collected in the United States, Italy and Spain. The analysed material was cDNA or gDNA that came from T cells, B-cell-depleted T cells, or PBMCs.

Deletions cut 2 bases from V and 5 bases from J, with 10 bases between. Looked up from germline, CDR1 is SGHNT and CDR2 is YYREEE (reference sequence). CDR3 length: 14 amino acids. Source study methods: Quantification of nucleated cells was approximated via reference gene primer amplification. Only in-frame clones appear in the TCRdb table, and some are missing; sequencing was by immunoSEQ multiplex PCR. V and J calls and clone size are given by that table; D and trimming were obtained from the DNA. The table lists about 120,000 clones, around 80% of them singletons. Sequences were obtained from peripheral blood. This TCR was sampled from a woman of 80 years or more with acute or convalescent COVID-19. V usage is TRBV5-4 and J usage is TRBJ1-4; D may be TRBD1 (5 bases). CDR3 loop: CASSFGGGNEKLFF. CDR3 sequence (DNA): TGTGCCAGCAGCTTCGGGGGAGGGAATGAAAAACTGTTTTTT.